The sequence of this TCR beta chain was determined in a study of blood T cell repertoires in COVID-19. At the level of the study: Sample material is recorded as cDNA or gDNA derived from T cells, B-cell-depleted T cells, or PBMCs.

The table came from immunoSEQ multiplex PCR; TCRdb's copy has only in-frame clones and leaves some out. The profile shows about 250,000 clones, roughly 80% of them singletons. The germline V gene has CDR1 LGHDT and CDR2 YNNKEL (reference sequence). The CDR3 is 16 amino acids. The V and J ends lost 1 base and 4 bases respectively, with 17 bases between them. This clonotype was sampled from a person aged 70 to 85 with COVID-19, enrolled during active disease. Specimen: peripheral blood. This chain links TRBV3-1 (or the pseudogene TRBV3-2) with TRBJ2-7; the D gene is possibly TRBD2 (6 bases). The CDR3 region is CASSQGRWRDLYEQYF. The DNA for the CDR3 is TGTGCCAGCAGCCAAGGAAGGTGGAGGGACCTTTACGAGCAGTACTTC.